The source of this T cell receptor (beta chain) is a study of shared clonotypes between healthy human individuals. General study points: With few donors, the genetic and exposure-history diversity represented was limited.

This clone was observed once. Its target is unknown. The authors ran unsorted PBMC replicate PCRs on around 320 ng DNA, approximately 30,000 T cell genomes. Sequencing used immunoSEQ multiplex PCR; TCRdb keeps in-frame clones, though not all of them. This repertoire shows 90,000 to 100,000 clones, less than 50% found once; its top ten account for more than 13%. The germline V gene has CDR1 SGHAT and CDR2 FQDESV (reference sequence). The CDR3 is 14 residues long. V was pared by 1 base and J by 6 bases, with 13 bases between. Every donor, a Caucasian adult, lived in Nashville, Tennessee. When samples were unsorted, about 90 million PBMCs were used for genomic DNA.

Sample: PBMCs. V is TRBV11-1 and J is TRBJ2-7; D not certain. This receptor was identified in a woman aged 40 to 50 in good health. Some clones in this sample may be carry-over from other donors' samples. CDR3: CASSLDLRSGEQYF. Here the CDR3 DNA reads TGTGCCAGCAGCTTAGATTTGCGTTCGGGCGAGCAGTACTTC. The full variable domain, in which reference TRBV11-1 and TRBJ2-7 provide the parts outside the CDR3, is EAEVAQSPRYKITEKSQAVAFWCDPISGHATLYWYRQILGQGPELLVQFQDESVVDDSQLPKDRFSAERLKGVDSTLKIQPAELGDSAMYLCASSLDLRSGEQYFGPGTRLTVT.